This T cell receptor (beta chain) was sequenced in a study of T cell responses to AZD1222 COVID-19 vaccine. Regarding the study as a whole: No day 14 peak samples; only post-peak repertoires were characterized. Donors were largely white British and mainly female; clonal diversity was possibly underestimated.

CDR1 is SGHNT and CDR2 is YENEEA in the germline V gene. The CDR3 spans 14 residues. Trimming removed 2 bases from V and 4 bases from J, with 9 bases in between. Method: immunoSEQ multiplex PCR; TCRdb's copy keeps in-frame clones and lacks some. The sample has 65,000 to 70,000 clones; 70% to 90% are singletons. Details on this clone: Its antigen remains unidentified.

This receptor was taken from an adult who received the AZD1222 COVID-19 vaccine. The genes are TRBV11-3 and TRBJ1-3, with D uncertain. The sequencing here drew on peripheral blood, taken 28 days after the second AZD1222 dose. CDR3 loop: CASSLTRAGNTIYF. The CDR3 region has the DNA TGTGCCAGCAGCTTAACAAGGGCAGGAAACACCATATATTTT.